This TCR beta chain is drawn from a study of control samples from healthy donors and cancer patients. V dropped 1 base and J dropped 1 base, with 10 bases sitting between them. Germline values: CDR1 LNHDA, CDR2 SQIVND (reference sequence). The length of the CDR3 is 15 residues. This clone is a singleton in its sample. Some clones are missing from TCRdb's copy, which holds only in-frame ones; the method was immunoSEQ multiplex PCR. This repertoire shows around 200,000 clones, about 94% found once; its top ten account for 1.5%. Sequenced: blood. The V gene is TRBV19, the J gene TRBJ1-1, with D tentatively TRBD1 (6 bases). The TCR comes from a man in his forties or fifties in good health. The DNA for the CDR3 is TGTGCCAGTAGTATAGCGGCAGGGGCGAACACTGAAGCTTTCTTT. It translates to CASSIAAGANTEAFF.